This T cell receptor (beta chain) was identified in a study of cytomegalovirus exposure and HLA in healthy donors. Findings and limits, study-wide: V- and J-gene trimming in TCR beta was tied to a missense DCLRE1C variant by an analysis performed later. Most TCR sequences were uncommon, yet certain public TCRs appeared in many donors.

This clone was found once. Antigen specificity is unknown. Researchers ran the PCR with 60 Vbeta and 13 Jbeta primers. Generated by immunoSEQ multiplex PCR, the TCRdb table keeps only in-frame clones and is missing some. Altogether around 150,000 clones are present, 80% to 90% being singletons, with the ten largest covering 7%. V lost 3 bases to trimming and J lost 5 bases; unmatched junction nucleotides: 8. The CDR3 runs to 14 residues. CDR1 is SGHNT and CDR2 is YYREEE in the germline V gene (reference sequence). The chain combines TRBV5-4 with TRBJ2-7, with 7 bases lining up with TRBD2. The TCR originated in a woman aged 25-40 years in good health and CMV-seropositive. The sequencing sample was made of PBMCs. CDR3 protein: CASSSGRERDEQYF. CDR3 in DNA: TGTGCCAGCAGCTCCGGGCGGGAGAGGGACGAGCAGTACTTC.